The present entry profiles one T cell receptor (beta chain) with its context. The antigen it binds to is not known. Qualities for individual bases were not recorded, and no much larger clone is one base off. These data originate in a study of blood T cell repertoires in COVID-19 (dated by TCRdb to 2020 to 2022). Background on the whole study: The collaborator samples originated in the United States, Italy and Spain and spanned the acute and convalescent phases of COVID-19. The material from the prospective study consisted of cDNA or gDNA derived from T cells, B-cell-depleted T cells, or PBMCs. The dataset comprised deeply sampled blood TCRbeta repertoires from subjects exposed to, actively infected with, or recovered from COVID-19. The repertoires were released in a freely available public database meant as a resource for research on the immune response to SARS-CoV-2. Samples were obtained from the ongoing ImmuneRACE study (first 160 participants) and from about 1,300 subjects provided by 6 global collaborators. A de-identified subject ID, COVID-19 status, age in years and sex were almost always included in the sample metadata. Where available, HLA class I and class II types were taken from metadata supplied by the sample provider and were not determined by assay-based typing. Broad study findings and their caveats: The amount of clinical and demographic metadata varied by source and participant and was provided uncurated.

Sequences MGHRA (CDR1) and YSYEKL (CDR2) are obtained from the germline V gene. From its cysteine to its phenylalanine, the CDR3 spans 17 amino acids. Just the 51-base CDR3 DNA is kept, in frame starting at base 1. The trim is 1 base for V and 5 bases for J, with a gap of 20 bases between the germline ends. The collaborating institutions used their own protocols to collect whole blood in K2EDTA tubes. For TCRbeta analysis, collaborator samples were shipped as frozen whole blood, as isolated PBMCs, or as DNA extracted from either sample type. The immunoSEQ Assay, a bias-controlled multiplex PCR, was used to amplify TCRbeta CDR3 regions from genomic DNA. As for how the authors treated the data: The number of nucleated cells in each sample was estimated by amplification of reference gene primers within the assay. To quantify the absolute abundance of each unique TCRbeta CDR3 rearrangement, sequence reads were collapsed and filtered. For each sample, productive Simpson clonality was calculated by taking the square root of Simpson's diversity index across productive rearrangements. Sourced from immuneACCESS, this table was stored by TCRdb with only in-frame sequences that have V and J called. A share of the clones is absent; for the studies checked, an unresolved V gene accounts for under half, and the remainder has no known explanation. That table supplies the V and J calls and clone size; D and trimming were determined from the DNA. Counted in this sample were 190,000 or so clones; about 85% of them appeared once. Clones ranked in the top ten supply under 3.5% of the sample.

This clonotype was obtained from a woman aged 30 to 39 with active or convalescent COVID-19. The sequenced sample consisted of peripheral blood. The rearranged segments are TRBV4-1 and TRBJ2-5, with TRBD2 perhaps the D gene, on 6 matching bases. The DNA reads TGCGCCAGCAGCCAAGGTCCTTTTAGCGGTGTTAGGGAGACCCAGTACTTC. It translates as CASSQGPFSGVRETQYF.